This entry lists 27 T cell receptor delta chains sequenced from one sample in a study of gamma-delta T cells after stem cell transplantation. TCRdb made new clone calls on the RT-PCR reads using CATT. This sample carries about 1,000 delta-chain clones, about 1.2% of them seen once, and the ten largest clones take about 26%. Sequenced: gamma-delta T cells. The receptors here all came from a human donor. It is not recorded whose cells these are; they may come from a transplant donor.

This clone has a handful of counts. The gene calls are TRDV1 and TRDJ1; TRDD3 agrees at 9 bases. Germline values: CDR1 TSWWSYY, CDR2 QGS. The ends lost 5 bases at V and 0 bases at J; junction bases unmatched: 10. This CDR3 has 17 residues. Written as DNA, the CDR3 is TGTGCTCTTGGGACCGCTGGCTGGGGGATGAACACCGATAAACTCATCTTT. Translated: CALGTAGWGMNTDKLIF.

This clone occurred a few times. This chain uses TRDV2 with TRDJ3, with D unresolved. Germline V gives CDR1 GEAIGNYY, CDR2 EKD. The V end lost 0 bases, the J end lost 2 bases, and 19 bases lay between the germline ends. The CDR3 consists of 20 residues. The CDR3 coding sequence is TGTGCCTGTGACACCTCGGGAGTTGGCGGTCCCGCCTGGGACACCCGACAGATGTTTTTC. This gives the protein CACDTSGVGGPAWDTRQMFF.

Note on this clone: TCRdb's protein, taken from a much larger clone, differs from this DNA's translation at residue 8, likely owing to a read error; the protein displayed comes from the DNA. The chain employs TRDV2 and TRDJ1; D is possibly TRDD3 (5 bases). Germline CDR1 reads GEAIGNYY; CDR2 reads EKD. The length of the CDR3 is 17 residues. Deletions cut 3 bases from V and 0 bases from J, with 19 bases between. This CDR3 is CACDALTRGTYTDKLIF. DNA for the CDR3: TGTGCCTGTGACGCTCTTACTAGGGGAACGTACACCGATAAACTCATCTTT.

This clone was seen a few times. The TCRdb protein comes from a much larger clone and disagrees with this DNA's translation at residue 12, likely due to a read error; the protein given here is derived from the DNA. This chain links TRDV2 with TRDJ1; possibly TRDD3 for D (5 bases). Germline lookup yields CDR1 GEAIGNYY and CDR2 EKD. This CDR3 is built from 18 residues. V lost 0 bases and J 0 bases, leaving 19 bases between the germline ends. In nucleotides, the CDR3 is TGTGCCTGTGACACCGCCGAGGAGGGGGTACGGCACACCGATAAACTCATCTTT. This codes for CACDTAEEGVRHTDKLIF.

The chain recombines TRDV2 with TRDJ1; 8 nucleotides match TRDD3. The CDR3 is 19 amino acids. The V gene end was trimmed by 3 bases and the J gene end by 4 bases; junction bases not matched to a gene: 21. Germline assignment: CDR1 GEAIGNYY and CDR2 EKD. Here the CDR3 DNA reads TGTGCCTGTGACTCACTGGTGGGGGATGCGGCGGAGAAAAACGATAAACTCATCTTT. Its protein is CACDSLVGDAAEKNDKLIF.

The chain employs TRDV1 and TRDJ1, with 11 bases matching TRDD3. The trim removed 5 bases at V and 1 base at J, leaving 18 bases unmatched. This CDR3 has 20 residues. The germline V gene encodes CDR1 TSWWSYY and CDR2 QGS. This chain's CDR3 is CALGPVVPGLGDKLTDKLIF. Written as DNA, the CDR3 is TGTGCTCTTGGGCCCGTGGTGCCAGGACTGGGGGATAAACTCACCGATAAACTCATCTTT.

This clone was counted a few times. A far larger clone is one base from this, pointing to a likely read error. This specimen includes other DNA sequences encoding the same CDR3. The chain has TRDV2 and TRDJ3, with a weak D call TRDD3 (6 bases). The germline V gene encodes CDR1 GEAIGNYY and CDR2 EKD. V lost 2 bases to trimming and J lost 0 bases, with 13 bases between them. The CDR3 contains 18 residues. CDR3 nucleotide sequence: TGTGCCTGTGACAGGATACTAGATAGCTCCTGGGACACCCGACAGATGTTTTTC. Protein: CACDRILDSSWDTRQMFF.

This chain uses TRDV2 with TRDJ1; TRDD3 agrees at 10 bases. The CDR3 runs 17 residues. Germline-derived CDR1 and CDR2 are GEAIGNYY and EKD. V dropped 5 bases and J dropped 3; count of bases not matched to a gene: 14. Here the CDR3 reads CACGSLRGIRGADKLIF. Here the CDR3 DNA reads TGTGCCTGTGGCAGCCTGAGGGGGATACGCGGGGCCGATAAACTCATCTTT.

This clone was picked up a small number of times. A far bigger clonotype differs at one base, so this is likely a read error. Other DNA sequences in the sample encode the same CDR3. This chain links TRDV2 with TRDJ1; maybe TRDD3 (6 bases). The CDR3 sequence is 18 residues long. The germline gives CDR1 GEAIGNYY, CDR2 EKD. Trimming pared 0 bases from V and 0 bases from J, leaving 19 bases between. The DNA of the CDR3 is TGTGCCTGTGACACCAGGGTACGAGGGTTGGGGGACACCGATAAACTCATCTTT. This sequence encodes CACDTRVRGLGDTDKLIF.

A few counts support this clone. TCRdb assigns this DNA the protein of a much larger clone, which departs from its translation at residue 11; this likely reflects a read error, and the protein shown comes from translating the DNA. The V and J genes are TRDV2 and TRDJ3, with 8 bases matching TRDD3. The germline CDR1 and CDR2 sequences are GEAIGNYY and EKD. CDR3 length: 17 amino acids. CDR3 sequence reads: CACDSTGGLWGTRQMFF. CDR3 nucleotides: TGTGCCTGTGACTCTACTGGGGGTCTCTGGGGCACCCGACAGATGTTTTTC.

This clone has a handful of counts. Other DNA sequences from this sample encode an identical CDR3 as well. This chain links TRDV2 with TRDJ2; 12 bases agree with TRDD3. The V segment lost 9 bases and the J segment 2 bases; nucleotides outside the gene matches: 15. In germline, CDR1 is GEAIGNYY, CDR2 EKD. This CDR3 has 18 amino acids. This CDR3 reads CARDTILGDTSLTAQLFF. CDR3 nucleotides: TGTGCCAGAGACACGATTCTGGGGGATACGTCCTTGACAGCACAACTCTTCTTT.

As concerns this clone: The DNA translation disagrees with the TCRdb protein at residue 14, so the protein in this description comes from the DNA. CDR3: CALGAFPSLGLDKFIF. CDR3 coding DNA: TGTGCTCTTGGGGCTTTTCCTAGTTTGGGTTTAGATAAATTCATCTTT. The gene calls are TRDV1 and TRDJ1, with D tentatively TRDD2 (6 bases). CDR3 size: 16 residues. Germline CDR1 TSWWSYY, CDR2 QGS.

This clone was observed a handful of times. The V and J genes are TRDV1 and TRDJ1; TRDD3 aligns across 9 bases. The germline CDR1 and CDR2 sequences are TSWWSYY and QGS. Trimming took 1 base from V and 6 from J; bases not matched to a gene: 15. The CDR3 has 18 amino acids. For the CDR3, the DNA is TGTGCTCTTGGGGAACCCTTCCTCTGGGGATACGGACGTTATAAACTCATCTTT. Amino acids: CALGEPFLWGYGRYKLIF.

A note on this clone: One base away lies a much larger clone, so this may be a sequencing read error. The same CDR3 also results from other DNA sequences found in this sample. The chain employs TRDV2 and TRDJ3, with 8 bases lining up with TRDD3. Germline values: CDR1 GEAIGNYY, CDR2 EKD. The CDR3 totals 17 residues. CDR3 loop: CACDSTGGLWDTRQMFF. The CDR3 bases are TGTGCCTGTGACTCTACTGGGGGTCTCTGGGACACCCGGCAGATGTTTTTC.

In its sample, this clone was seen a few times. TCRdb's protein for this DNA is that of a much larger clone and differs from the translation at residue 15, likely a read error; the protein shown is the DNA translation. V and J are TRDV2 and TRDJ1, with 12 bases identical to TRDD3. CDR1 GEAIGNYY and CDR2 EKD come from the germline V gene. The CDR3 is 17 residues long. The CDR3 coding sequence is TGTGCCTGTGACACCCTTCGTACTGGGGGATACATGGCTAAACCCATCTTT. Its translation is CACDTLRTGGYMAKPIF.

About this clone: The TCRdb record carries a much larger clone's protein, which differs from this DNA's translation at residues 4 and 10; a read error is the likely cause, and the protein listed here is the DNA translation. The chain employs TRDV2 and TRDJ1; D might be TRDD2 (5 bases). CDR3 length: 16 residues. Germline CDR1 GEAIGNYY, CDR2 EKD. DNA for the CDR3: TGTGCCTGTGGCACCGCGGAGCCTTCGCTCCCTCGTGGACTCATCTTT. It is translated as CACGTAEPSLPRGLIF.

As concerns this clone: A single base is all that separates this from a far larger clone, so a read error is likely. The sample carries other DNA sequences with the same CDR3. J is TRDJ2 and V is TRDV2; 8 bases are a match to TRDD3. Germline CDR1 is GEAIGNYY and CDR2 is EKD. The CDR3 covers 18 residues. The J segment lost 2 bases and the V segment lost 1 base, leaving 11 bases of the junction unmatched. The CDR3 DNA reads TGTGCCTGTGACACGATTCTGGGGGACACGTCCTTGACAGCACAACTCTTCTTT. This codes for CACDTILGDTSLTAQLFF.

This clone occurred a few times. A read error is likely here: a far larger clone is one base away. The same CDR3 also results from other DNA sequences found in this sample. CDR3 sequence (DNA): TGCGCCTGTGATCCACTTTCCATTTTGGGGGATTCTGGGACCGATAAACTCATCTTT. It translates to CACDPLSILGDSGTDKLIF. The V call is TRDV2, the J call TRDJ1; 8 nucleotides agree with TRDD3. CDR1 is GEAIGNYY and CDR2 is EKD in the germline V gene. The CDR3 length is 19 residues.

This clone occurred a few times. TCRdb assigns this DNA the protein of a much larger clone, which departs from its translation at residue 6; this likely reflects a read error, and the protein shown comes from translating the DNA. This chain uses TRDV2 with TRDJ1; 8 bases fit TRDD3. Unmatched junction bases numbered 15, after V lost 3 bases and J lost 4 bases. CDR1 and CDR2 (germline): GEAIGNYY, EKD. The CDR3 is 17 residues long. The CDR3 DNA is TGTGCCTGTGACGGGATCGGGATACGCGGGGCCCTCGATAAACTCATCTTT. It codes for CACDGIGIRGALDKLIF.

The chain uses TRDV2 and TRDJ1, with 13 bases aligning to TRDD3. The germline V gene encodes CDR1 GEAIGNYY and CDR2 EKD. The CDR3 loop spans 16 amino acids. V was pared by 0 bases and J by 11 bases, with 11 bases of the junction left unmatched. CDR3 amino acids: CACDTGLGDTREGLIF. The DNA for the CDR3 is TGTGCCTGTGACACCGGACTGGGGGATACGCGCGAGGGGCTCATCTTT.

The chain has TRDV2 and TRDJ1, with 9 bases matching TRDD3. Germline V CDR1 and CDR2: GEAIGNYY, EKD. The V segment lost 3 bases and the J segment 0 bases; nucleotides outside the gene matches: 4. This CDR3 has 15 amino acids. The CDR3 loop reads CACDLLGEYTDKLIF. CDR3 nucleotide sequence: TGTGCCTGTGACCTACTGGGGGAATACACCGATAAACTCATCTTT.

The chain has TRDV2 and TRDJ1; 12 nucleotides line up with TRDD3. The CDR3 consists of 17 residues. The junction had 6 bases not matched to a gene; V was cut back by 2 bases and J by 0 bases. Germline V gives CDR1 GEAIGNYY, CDR2 EKD. The CDR3 is CACDILGDTHHTDKLIF. CDR3 DNA sequence: TGTGCCTGTGACATTCTGGGGGATACGCACCACACCGATAAACTCATCTTT.

This clone is deemed medium-sized. A much larger clone is a single base away; this may be a read error. The rearrangement uses TRDV3 and TRDJ1, with D possibly TRDD3 on 5 matching bases. Trimming removed 2 bases at V and 0 bases at J, with 43 bases between. CDR1 and CDR2 from the germline V gene are TVYSNPD and GDNSRS (reference sequence). There are 24 residues in the CDR3. The CDR3 DNA reads as TGTGCCTTTGTGGGGACCCTTACCTTTGTCTTCAATTCACTCCCAATTCAGGACACCGATAAACTCATCTTT. It specifies CAFVGTLTFVFNSLPIQDTDKLIF.

This clone was observed a handful of times. The protein in TCRdb stems from a much larger clone and differs at residue 4 from this DNA's translation, likely a read error; here the protein is translated from the DNA. V usage is TRDV2 and J usage is TRDJ1; perhaps TRDD2 as D (5 bases). The CDR3 totals 16 residues. Germline CDR1 and CDR2: GEAIGNYY and EKD. The DNA of the CDR3 is TGTGCCTGTAACACCGCGGAGCCTTCGTTCCCTCGTGGACTCATCTTT. Translation gives CACNTAEPSFPRGLIF.

This chain's CDR3 is CALGDSLGIGGYTDKLIF. DNA for the CDR3: TGTGCTCTTGGGGACAGTCTGGGGATAGGGGGGTACACCGATAAACTCATCTTT. V gene TRDV1 combines with J gene TRDJ1; 7 bases agree with TRDD3. The junction had 13 bases not matched to a gene; V was cut back by 3 bases and J by 0 bases. The CDR3 totals 18 residues. Germline loops: CDR1 TSWWSYY, CDR2 QGS.

Within the sample, this clone is hyperexpanded. Distinct nucleotide sequences in the sample also encode this CDR3. The V and J genes are TRDV2 and TRDJ1; D is unclear. Germline CDR1 and CDR2: GEAIGNYY and EKD. V was trimmed by 0 bases and J by 3 bases, leaving 10 bases between them. The CDR3 loop spans 14 amino acids. The CDR3 DNA reads as TGTGCCTGTGACACCCTCCTGGTATCCGATAAACTCATCTTT. Translation gives CACDTLLVSDKLIF.

This clone occurred a few times. The protein given by TCRdb reflects a much larger clone and differs at residue 4 from this DNA's translation, likely from a read error; the protein shown is the DNA's translation. This chain connects TRDV2 to TRDJ1, with 12 bases identical to TRDD3. CDR3 length: 18 amino acids. V lost 5 bases, J lost 1 base, and 13 bases stayed unmatched. Germline-derived CDR1 and CDR2 are GEAIGNYY and EKD. The CDR3 DNA is TGTGCCTGTGGCGCACTGGGGGATACAACTAGGGGCACCGATAAACTCATCTTT. Its translation: CACGALGDTTRGTDKLIF.